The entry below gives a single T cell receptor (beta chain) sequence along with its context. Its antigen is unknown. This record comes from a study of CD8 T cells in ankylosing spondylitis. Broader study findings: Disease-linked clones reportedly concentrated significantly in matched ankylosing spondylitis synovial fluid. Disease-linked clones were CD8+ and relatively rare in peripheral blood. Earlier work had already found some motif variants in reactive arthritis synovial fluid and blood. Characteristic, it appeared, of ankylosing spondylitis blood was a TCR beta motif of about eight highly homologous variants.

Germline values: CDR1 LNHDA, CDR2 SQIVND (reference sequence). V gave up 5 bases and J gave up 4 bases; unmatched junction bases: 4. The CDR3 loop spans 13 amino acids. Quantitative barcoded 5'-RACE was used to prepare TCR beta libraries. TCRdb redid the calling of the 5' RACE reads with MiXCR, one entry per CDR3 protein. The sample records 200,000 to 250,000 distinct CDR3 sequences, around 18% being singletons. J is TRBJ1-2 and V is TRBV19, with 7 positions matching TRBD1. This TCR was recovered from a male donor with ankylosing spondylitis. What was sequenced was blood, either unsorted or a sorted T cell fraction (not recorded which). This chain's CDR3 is CASSWGQTYGYTF. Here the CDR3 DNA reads TGTGCCAGTAGTTGGGGACAGACCTATGGCTACACCTTC.